This TCR beta chain was obtained from a study of OX40 agonist ivuxolimab in advanced cancers. Study overall: Ivuxolimab, an antibody that agonizes OX40 (CD134), was administered to the patients. Dosing consisted of intravenous ivuxolimab at 0.01 to 10 mg/kg every 2 weeks. Having had anti-PD-1, anti-PD-L1 or anti-CTLA-4 therapy before was allowed, and over 35% had some.

Overall study results and limits: The study found among the lowest clonal expansion in partial responders at 0.1-3.0 mg/kg.

Germline-derived CDR1 and CDR2 are SGHTA and FQGNSA. The CDR3 spans 14 residues. V was pared by 5 bases and J by 10 bases, with 8 bases of the junction left unmatched. The table came from immunoSEQ multiplex PCR; TCRdb's copy has only in-frame clones and leaves some out. The table lists roughly 72,000 clones, 81% of them singletons, with about 5% in the top ten. Notes on this clone: Its antigen is as yet unknown.

The starting material was CD4+ or CD8+ T cells sorted from blood, obtained in a trial of the OX40 agonist ivuxolimab. The receptor was isolated from an adult with an advanced solid tumor such as melanoma, head and neck, liver or kidney cancer. The rearrangement uses TRBV7-2 and TRBJ2-1; 10 bases line up with TRBD2. The CDR3 protein is CASSIEGTSVEQFF. Here the CDR3 DNA reads TGTGCCAGCAGCATAGAAGGGACTAGCGTAGAGCAGTTCTTC.